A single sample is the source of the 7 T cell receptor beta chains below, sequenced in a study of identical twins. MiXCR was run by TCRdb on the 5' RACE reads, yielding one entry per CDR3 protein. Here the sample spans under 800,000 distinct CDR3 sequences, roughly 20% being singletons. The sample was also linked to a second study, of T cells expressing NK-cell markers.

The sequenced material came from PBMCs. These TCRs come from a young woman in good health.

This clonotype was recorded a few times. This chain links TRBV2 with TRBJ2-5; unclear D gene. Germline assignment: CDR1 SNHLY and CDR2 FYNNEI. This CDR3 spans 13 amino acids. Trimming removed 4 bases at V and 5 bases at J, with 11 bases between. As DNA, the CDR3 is TGTGCCAGCAGTGGTTTAGCCGGCGAGACCCAGTACTTC. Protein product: CASSGLAGETQYF.

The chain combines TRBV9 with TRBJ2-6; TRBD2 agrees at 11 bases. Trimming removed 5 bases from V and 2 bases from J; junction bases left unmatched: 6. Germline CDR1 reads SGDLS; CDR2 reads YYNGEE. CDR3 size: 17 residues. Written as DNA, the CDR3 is TGTGCCAGCAGTTTACTAGCGGGAGTGGCTGGGGCCAACGTCCTGACTTTC. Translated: CASSLLAGVAGANVLTF.

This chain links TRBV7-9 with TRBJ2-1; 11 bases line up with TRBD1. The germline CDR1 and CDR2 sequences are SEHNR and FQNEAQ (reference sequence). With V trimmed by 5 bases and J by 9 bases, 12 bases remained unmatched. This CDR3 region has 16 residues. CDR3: CASSERTGGVVGEQFF. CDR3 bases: TGTGCCAGCAGCGAGAGGACAGGGGGCGTTGTCGGTGAGCAGTTCTTC.

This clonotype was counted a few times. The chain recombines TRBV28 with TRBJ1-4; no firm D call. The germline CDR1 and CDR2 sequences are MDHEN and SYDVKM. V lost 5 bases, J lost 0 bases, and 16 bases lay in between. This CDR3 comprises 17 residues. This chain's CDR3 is CASSTFEEVATNEKLFF. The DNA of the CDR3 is TGTGCCAGCAGTACCTTTGAGGAGGTAGCAACTAATGAAAAACTGTTTTTT.

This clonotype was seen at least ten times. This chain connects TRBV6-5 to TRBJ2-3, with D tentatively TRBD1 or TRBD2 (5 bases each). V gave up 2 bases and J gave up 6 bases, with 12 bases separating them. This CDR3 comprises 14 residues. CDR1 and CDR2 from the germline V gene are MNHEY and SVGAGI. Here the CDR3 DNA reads TGTGCCAGCAGTTACGGGGACGGAAGGGATACGCAGTATTTT. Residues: CASSYGDGRDTQYF.

For the CDR3, the DNA is TGCGCCAGCAGCTTCCTGAGGGGAGGCTACTCCTACAATGAGCAGTTCTTC. Translating gives CASSFLRGGYSYNEQFF. This sequence joins TRBV5-1 and TRBJ2-1; tentative D call: TRBD2 (6 bases). This CDR3 has 17 amino acids. Germline V gives CDR1 SGHRS, CDR2 YFSETQ. The V end was cut by 2 bases, the J end by 0 bases, with 15 bases between.

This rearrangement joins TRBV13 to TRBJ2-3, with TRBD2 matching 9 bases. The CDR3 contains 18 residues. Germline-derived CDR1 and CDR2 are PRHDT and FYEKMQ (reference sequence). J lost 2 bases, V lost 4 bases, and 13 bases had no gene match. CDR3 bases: TGTGCCAGCAGCTGGAAACGTCTGGGCGGGGGGGCCACAGATACGCAGTATTTT. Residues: CASSWKRLGGGATDTQYF. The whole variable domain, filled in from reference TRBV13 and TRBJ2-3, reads AAGVIQSPRHLIKEKRETATLKCYPIPRHDTVYWYQQGPGQDPQFLISFYEKMQSDKGSIPDRFSAQQFSDYHSELNMSSLELGDSALYFCASSWKRLGGGATDTQYFGPGTRLTVL.